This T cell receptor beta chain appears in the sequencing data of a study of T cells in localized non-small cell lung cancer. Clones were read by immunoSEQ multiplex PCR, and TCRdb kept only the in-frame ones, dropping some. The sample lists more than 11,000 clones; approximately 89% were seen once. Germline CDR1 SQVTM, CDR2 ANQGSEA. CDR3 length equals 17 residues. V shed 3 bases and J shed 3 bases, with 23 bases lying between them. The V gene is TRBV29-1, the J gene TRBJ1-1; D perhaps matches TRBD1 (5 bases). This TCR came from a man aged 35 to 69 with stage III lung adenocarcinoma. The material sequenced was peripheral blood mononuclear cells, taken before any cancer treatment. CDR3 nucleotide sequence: TGCAGCGTTGAGGGTCAGGGTCCGGGGTTAGGGTACACTGAAGCTTTCTTT. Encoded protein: CSVEGQGPGLGYTEAFF.